What follows are 25 T cell receptor beta chains derived from one specimen sequenced in a study of T cell repertoires in cytomegalovirus infection. A single record per CDR3 protein comes from TCRdb applying MiXCR to the reads. The table has a few hundred thousand distinct CDR3 sequences, roughly 9.5% seen once. The material sequenced was PBMCs. The receptors shown here come from a human donor in good health (CMV status not recorded). Some clones in this sample may be carry-over from other donors' samples.

The V gene is TRBV12-3 or TRBV12-4, the J gene TRBJ1-2, with D possibly matching TRBD1 (6 bases). Trimming removed 6 bases at V and 2 bases at J, with 16 bases between. The CDR3 is 15 amino acids. The CDR3 reads CASSIKAGGNYGYTF. The CDR3 bases are TGTGCCAGCAGCATCAAAGCCGGGGGCAACTATGGCTACACCTTC.

The chain couples TRBV19 to TRBJ2-6; D is undetermined. Per the germline V gene, CDR1 is LNHDA and CDR2 is SQIVND (reference sequence). CDR3 length: 15 amino acids. V gave up 5 bases and J gave up 0 bases, with 8 bases separating them. The CDR3 sequence: CASSVVSSGANVLTF. CDR3 DNA: TGTGCCAGTAGTGTCGTCAGCTCTGGGGCCAACGTCCTGACTTTC.

This clonotype was seen more than once but under ten times. This chain links TRBV10-3 with TRBJ2-5, with 8 bases that match TRBD1. The CDR3 contains 15 residues. J lost 4 bases, V lost 3 bases, and 7 bases had no gene match. Germline lookup yields CDR1 ENHRY and CDR2 SYGVKD. CDR3 DNA: TGTGCCATCAGTGAACGGACAGGGCGGGGAGAGACCCAGTACTTC. This codes for CAISERTGRGETQYF.

This clonotype occurred a few times. This sequence joins TRBV25-1 and TRBJ2-7; D uncertain. CDR3 length equals 15 residues. Trimming left V 6 bases short and J 2 bases short, with 17 bases between. Per the germline V gene, CDR1 is MGHDK and CDR2 is SYGVNS. This chain's CDR3 is CASRHMKGQTYEQYF. CDR3 DNA: TGTGCCAGCAGACATATGAAAGGGCAGACCTACGAGCAGTACTTC.

This clonotype was recorded many times. The CDR3 DNA follows: TGCGCCAGCAGCCAAGGATTGACAGGGGAAAACGAAAAACTGTTTTTT. Protein sequence: CASSQGLTGENEKLFF. The gene calls are TRBV4-3 and TRBJ1-4, with 8 bases that match TRBD1. The CDR3 has 16 residues. From germline, CDR1 is LGHNA and CDR2 YSLEER. The junction had 9 bases not matched to a gene; V was cut back by 1 base and J by 8 bases.

This clonotype was counted at least ten times. V and J are TRBV7-2 and TRBJ2-2; 8 nucleotides align to TRBD1. Germline CDR1 and CDR2: SGHTA and FQGNSA. The CDR3 contains 17 residues. V gave up 3 bases and J gave up 2 bases; unmatched junction bases: 8. The DNA of the CDR3 is TGTGCCAGCAGCTTGGGGGTGGACAGGGCTAACACCGGGGAGCTGTTTTTT. It specifies CASSLGVDRANTGELFF. Using reference TRBV7-2 and TRBJ2-2 for the parts outside the CDR3, the full variable domain is GAGVSQSPSNKVTEKGKDVELRCDPISGHTALYWYRQSLGQGLEFLIYFQGNSAPDKSGLPSDRFSAERTGGSVSTLTIQRTQQEDSAVYLCASSLGVDRANTGELFFGEGSRLTVL.

The sample holds a few counts of this clonotype. This sequence joins TRBV5-1 and TRBJ2-7; TRBD1 matches 10 bases. This CDR3 is built from 18 residues. V was clipped by 4 bases and J by 3 bases; unmatched bases: 16. The germline CDR1 and CDR2 sequences are SGHRS and YFSETQ. The CDR3 is CASSPGTGDRFYDYEQYF. The CDR3 DNA is TGCGCCAGCAGCCCTGGGACAGGGGATAGATTTTACGACTACGAGCAGTACTTC.

Ten or more counts support this clonotype. The chain uses TRBV6-6 and TRBJ2-7; no firm D call. The germline CDR1 and CDR2 sequences are MNHNY and SVGAGI (reference sequence). This CDR3 region has 11 residues. V lost 8 bases, J lost 0 bases, and 5 bases lay in between. CDR3 protein: CASYSSYEQYF. The CDR3 nucleotides are TGTGCCAGCTATAGCTCCTACGAGCAGTACTTC.

There are a few counts of this clonotype. The chain recombines TRBV10-3 with TRBJ2-7, with a possible D match to TRBD2 (7 bases). V gave up 9 bases and J gave up 3 bases, with 15 bases separating them. The length of the CDR3 is 13 residues. Germline V lookup: CDR1 ENHRY, CDR2 SYGVKD. CDR3 DNA sequence: TGTGCCATAGGGTGGGAGGGGGTCTACGAGCAGTACTTC. The encoded protein is CAIGWEGVYEQYF.

The CDR3 sequence is CAILSAADTQYF. The DNA of the CDR3 is TGTGCCATCCTCTCGGCGGCAGATACGCAGTATTTT. The rearrangement uses TRBV7-9 and TRBJ2-3; no definite D call. Trimming removed 10 bases from V and 4 bases from J, with 12 bases in between. Per germline, CDR1 SEHNR and CDR2 FQNEAQ (reference sequence). This CDR3 contains 12 residues. The entire variable domain, with the rest obtained from reference TRBV7-9 and TRBJ2-3, is as follows: DTGVSQNPRHKITKRGQNVTFRCDPISEHNRLYWYRQTLGQGPEFLTYFQNEAQLEKSRLLSDRFSAERPKGSFSTLEIQRTEQGDSAMYLCAILSAADTQYFGPGTRLTVL.

The CDR3 DNA reads TGTGCCAGGTCCGCCGGAGGGGCCCTTTTGGAGACCCAGTACTTC. Protein product: CARSAGGALLETQYF. J is TRBJ2-5 and V is TRBV11-3; D is possibly TRBD2 (6 bases). V lost 9 bases, J lost 5 bases, and 22 bases lay in between. CDR1 is SGHNT and CDR2 is YENEEA in the germline V gene. The CDR3 runs to 15 residues.

This clonotype was seen repeatedly, ten times or more. The rearrangement joins TRBV19 to TRBJ2-1; TRBD2 agrees at 12 bases. The CDR3 sequence is 17 residues long. The J segment lost 4 bases and the V segment lost 5 bases, leaving 9 bases of the junction unmatched. Germline CDR1 LNHDA, CDR2 SQIVND (reference sequence). The CDR3 loop reads CASSPWTSGALYNEQFF. The CDR3, as DNA: TGTGCCAGTAGTCCTTGGACTAGCGGGGCCTTGTACAATGAGCAGTTCTTC.

The table lists this clonotype with many counts. This chain connects TRBV7-9 to TRBJ2-7; D gene uncertain. The CDR3 extends over 12 amino acids. Looked up from germline, CDR1 is SEHNR and CDR2 is FQNEAQ (reference sequence). Trimming took 5 bases from V and 1 from J, leaving 6 bases between them. The CDR3, as DNA: TGTGCCAGCAGCCTACAGTCCTACGAGCAGTACTTC. It codes for CASSLQSYEQYF. Full variable domain (outside the CDR3, taken from reference TRBV7-9 and TRBJ2-7): DTGVSQNPRHKITKRGQNVTFRCDPISEHNRLYWYRQTLGQGPEFLTYFQNEAQLEKSRLLSDRFSAERPKGSFSTLEIQRTEQGDSAMYLCASSLQSYEQYFGPGTRLTVT.

This chain links TRBV7-2 with TRBJ1-6; TRBD1 agrees at 7 bases. Germline assignment: CDR1 SGHTA and CDR2 FQGNSA. Losses at the gene ends were 5 bases for V and 6 bases for J; bases not matched to a gene: 10. This CDR3 comprises 16 residues. CDR3 sequence: CASSTSTGFRNSPLHF. DNA for the CDR3: TGTGCCAGCAGCACATCGACAGGGTTTCGTAATTCACCCCTCCACTTT.

In this sample, this clonotype turned up many times. The rearrangement joins TRBV7-2 to TRBJ1-1; D unresolved. Trimming shortened V by 1 base and J by 1 base, and 10 bases separated the two germline ends. Germline CDR1 reads SGHTA; CDR2 reads FQGNSA. This CDR3 region has 15 residues. The CDR3 nucleotides are TGTGCCAGCAGCTTAGATGGCAGAACGAACACTGAAGCTTTCTTT. This encodes CASSLDGRTNTEAFF. The full variable domain, its missing parts supplied by reference TRBV7-2 and TRBJ1-1, is GAGVSQSPSNKVTEKGKDVELRCDPISGHTALYWYRQSLGQGLEFLIYFQGNSAPDKSGLPSDRFSAERTGGSVSTLTIQRTQQEDSAVYLCASSLDGRTNTEAFFGQGTRLTVV.

This clonotype was seen more than once but under ten times. The chain has TRBV6-6 and TRBJ2-7; D is unresolved. Germline lookup yields CDR1 MNHNY and CDR2 SVGAGI (reference sequence). V dropped 2 bases and J dropped 7 bases, with 9 bases sitting between them. The CDR3 totals 12 residues. The CDR3 nucleotides read TGTGCCAGCAGTTACATATGGAGTGAGCAGTACTTC. This codes for CASSYIWSEQYF.

In its sample, this clonotype was seen many times. This sequence joins TRBV12-3 or TRBV12-4 and TRBJ1-2; tentative D call: TRBD1 (5 bases). V lost 5 bases, J lost 4 bases, and 14 bases lay in between. The CDR3 has 14 residues. The CDR3 region has the DNA TGTGCCAGCAGTCGCCTCGCAGGGCCCTATGGCTACACCTTC. Amino acids: CASSRLAGPYGYTF.

This clonotype was picked up many times. The chain joins TRBV7-3 to TRBJ2-5, with 13 bases identical to TRBD2. The V segment lost 4 bases and the J segment 9 bases; nucleotides outside the gene matches: 11. Germline V CDR1 and CDR2: SGHTA, FQGTGA. The CDR3 is made up of 16 amino acids. The CDR3 here is CASSSQLAGGRLAQYF. The CDR3 DNA reads as TGTGCCAGCAGCTCTCAACTAGCGGGGGGGCGTTTGGCCCAGTACTTC. Looking up the rest from reference TRBV7-3 and TRBJ2-5 gives the full variable domain: GAGVSQTPSNKVTEKGKYVELRCDPISGHTALYWYRQSLGQGPEFLIYFQGTGAADDSGLPNDRFFAVRPEGSVSTLKIQRTERGDSAVYLCASSSQLAGGRLAQYFGPGTRLLVL.

This chain uses TRBV12-3 or TRBV12-4 with TRBJ1-2; a weak D match, TRBD1 (5 bases). This CDR3 contains 15 residues. V was pared by 1 base and J by 7 bases, with 16 bases between. The chain's CDR3 is CASSLGSGTLGGYTF. The CDR3 DNA reads as TGTGCCAGCAGTTTAGGGTCAGGGACCCTCGGTGGCTACACCTTC.

This clonotype was counted ten times or more. The genes are TRBV7-2 and TRBJ1-6; D not certain. Trimming shortened V by 5 bases and J by 7 bases, and 6 bases separated the two germline ends. Germline CDR1 and CDR2: SGHTA and FQGNSA. The CDR3 totals 12 residues. The chain's CDR3 is CASSQWNSPLHF. The CDR3 region has the DNA TGTGCCAGCAGCCAATGGAATTCACCCCTCCACTTT.

This chain links TRBV23-1 with TRBJ2-7; D is undetermined. TRBV23-1 belongs to the ORF category, with a function that is uncertain. The germline V and J ends were trimmed by 11 bases and 2 bases, with 4 bases remaining between them. The CDR3 is 9 residues long. The CDR3 spells CAPPYEQYF. The CDR3 region has the DNA TGCGCCCCTCCCTACGAGCAGTACTTC.

There are many counts of this clonotype. The V call is TRBV12-3 or TRBV12-4, the J call TRBJ2-1, with 7 bases fitting TRBD2. With 5 bases clipped from V and 10 bases from J, the junction kept 14 bases outside the gene matches. The CDR3 is 15 amino acids. In nucleotides, the CDR3 is TGTGCCAGCAGTCACGGGGTGAGCGGGGATTCCGAGCAGTTCTTC. Translating it yields CASSHGVSGDSEQFF.

This clonotype showed up just a few times. The CDR3 here is CASSFWGQGKYEQYF. The CDR3 bases are TGTGCCAGCAGTTTTTGGGGACAGGGGAAATACGAGCAGTACTTC. The J gene is TRBJ2-7, the V gene TRBV12-3 or TRBV12-4, with 10 positions matching TRBD1. The V segment lost 3 bases and the J segment 4 bases; nucleotides outside the gene matches: 6. The CDR3 extends over 15 amino acids.

This clonotype was seen repeatedly, ten times or more. The chain links TRBV10-3 to TRBJ1-6, with a possible D match to TRBD1 (5 bases). This CDR3 contains 17 residues. The germline V gene encodes CDR1 ENHRY and CDR2 SYGVKD. V lost 6 bases and J lost 0, with 15 bases in between. The chain's CDR3 is CAISSGPLSSYNSPLHF. CDR3 DNA sequence: TGTGCCATCAGCTCGGGACCGCTAAGCTCCTATAATTCACCCCTCCACTTT.

This clonotype was observed many times. V usage is TRBV7-2 and J usage is TRBJ2-5; 10 bases match TRBD2. Germline loops: CDR1 SGHTA, CDR2 FQGNSA. V lost 4 bases and J lost 5; bases outside the gene matches: 7. The CDR3 is 15 residues long. CDR3 protein: CASSYQRGGWETQYF. DNA of the CDR3: TGTGCCAGCAGCTATCAGCGGGGGGGCTGGGAGACCCAGTACTTC.